Below are 12 T cell receptor beta chains sequenced from a single sample in a study of shared clonotypes between healthy human individuals. Produced via immunoSEQ multiplex PCR; TCRdb's table is partial and in-frame only. The sample shows about 600,000 clones, around 95% of them seen only once. Terminally differentiated effector memory CD45RA+ cells were excluded from the naive CD8 cells, which were CD45RO-negative and positively selected for CCR7. The specimen was naive CD8+ T cells sorted from blood. These receptors were taken from a woman in her 30s in good health.

The rearrangement links TRBV27 to TRBJ2-1, with 7 bases matching TRBD2. The CDR3 covers 18 residues. Germline CDR1 and CDR2: MNHEY and SMNVEV (reference sequence). V lost 1 base and J lost 2; bases outside the gene matches: 11. The CDR3 region is CASSLLSPASGPYNEQFF. The CDR3 DNA sequence: TGTGCCAGCAGTTTATTGTCTCCGGCTAGCGGACCCTACAATGAGCAGTTCTTC.

J is TRBJ2-1 and V is TRBV6-4, with D uncertain. The CDR3 sequence is 15 residues long. Germline V gives CDR1 MRHNA, CDR2 SNTAGT. Trimming removed 0 bases from V and 7 bases from J, with 13 bases in between. In DNA form, the CDR3 reads TGTGCCAGCAGTGACTCGTTTGGCAGACCAAATGAGCAGTTCTTC. Protein sequence: CASSDSFGRPNEQFF.

The V and J genes are TRBV19 and TRBJ2-5; D unclear. The V gene lost 7 bases and the J gene lost 2 bases, with 14 bases spanning the gap. The CDR3 is made up of 14 amino acids. Germline CDR1 and CDR2: LNHDA and SQIVND (reference sequence). CDR3 in DNA: TGTGCCAGTAAGGCTTACGGAAAGCAAGAGACCCAGTACTTC. Its translation is CASKAYGKQETQYF.

The chain joins TRBV7-9 to TRBJ2-7; 11 bases map to TRBD1. The CDR3 extends over 15 amino acids. Germline V gene sequence: CDR1 SEHNR, CDR2 FQNEAQ (reference sequence). The ends lost 7 bases at V and 4 bases at J; junction bases unmatched: 9. CDR3 residues: CASKIGQGAYYEQYF. The DNA for the CDR3 is TGTGCCAGCAAAATCGGACAGGGGGCCTATTACGAGCAGTACTTC.

The gene calls are TRBV2 and TRBJ1-2, with D tentatively TRBD1 (5 bases). V lost 4 bases to trimming and J lost 3 bases, with 18 bases between them. CDR3 length: 16 residues. Germline V gives CDR1 SNHLY, CDR2 FYNNEI. CDR3 region: CASSGTSSAFHYGYTF. The CDR3 DNA is TGTGCCAGCAGTGGGACATCGAGCGCGTTTCACTATGGCTACACCTTC.

In DNA form, the CDR3 reads TGCGCCAGCAGTCACGGCTCGCAACAAAGTCGGGCCAACGTCCTGACTTTC. Translation: CASSHGSQQSRANVLTF. The V and J genes are TRBV23-1 and TRBJ2-6; D not certain. TRBV23-1 is classed as an ORF, of uncertain function. The V and J ends lost 3 bases and 5 bases respectively, with 17 bases between them. CDR3 length equals 17 residues.

V usage is TRBV2 and J usage is TRBJ2-7, with D tentatively TRBD1 (6 bases). The V gene's germline CDR1 is SNHLY and CDR2 FYNNEI. The CDR3 extends over 16 amino acids. The ends were cut back, 2 bases at V and 0 bases at J, with 14 bases in the middle. Written as DNA, the CDR3 is TGTGCCAGCAGTGAAAGAGGGGGAAGGGACTCCTACGAGCAGTACTTC. It specifies CASSERGGRDSYEQYF. The full variable domain, with the rest looked up from reference TRBV2 and TRBJ2-7, is EPEVTQTPSHQVTQMGQEVILRCVPISNHLYFYWYRQILGQKVEFLVSFYNNEISEKSEIFDDQFSVERPDGSNFTLKIRSTKLEDSAMYFCASSERGGRDSYEQYFGPGTRLTVT.

This clone was seen just once. This chain joins TRBV13 and TRBJ2-1, with TRBD2 matching 9 bases. Germline CDR1 PRHDT, CDR2 FYEKMQ (reference sequence). The CDR3 spans 16 residues. Germline trimming cut 4 bases from V and 2 bases from J; bases unmatched to any gene: 6. The CDR3 loop is CASSSGTSKTYNEQFF. In DNA, the CDR3 is TGTGCCAGCAGCTCAGGGACTAGCAAAACCTACAATGAGCAGTTCTTC.

V is TRBV6-4 and J is TRBJ1-1; 8 bases are shared with TRBD1. The germline V gene encodes CDR1 MRHNA and CDR2 SNTAGT. V gave up 3 bases and J gave up 10 bases; unmatched junction bases: 7. The CDR3 has 13 residues. CDR3 nucleotides: TGTGCCAGCAGTGAGAGGATGGGGACAGGAGCTTTCTTT. This encodes CASSERMGTGAFF.

V is TRBV5-1 and J is TRBJ2-5; TRBD1 aligns across 9 bases. Germline V CDR1 and CDR2: SGHRS, YFSETQ. The V gene end was trimmed by 4 bases and the J gene end by 2 bases; junction bases not matched to a gene: 6. This CDR3 has 15 residues. CDR3 sequence reads: CASSPDRGVQETQYF. In nucleotides, the CDR3 is TGCGCCAGCAGCCCTGACAGGGGGGTACAAGAGACCCAGTACTTC.

V is TRBV4-2 and J is TRBJ2-7; 12 bases are shared with TRBD2. The CDR3 has 14 amino acids. The V segment lost 2 bases and the J segment 7 bases; nucleotides outside the gene matches: 3. Germline values: CDR1 LGHNA, CDR2 YNFKEQ. The CDR3 DNA reads as TGTGCCAGCAGCCAAACACTAGCGGGAGGTGAGCAGTACTTC. Translated, it gives CASSQTLAGGEQYF.

The genes are TRBV14 and TRBJ2-1; maybe TRBD2 (6 bases). Trimming shortened V by 4 bases and J by 4 bases, and 17 bases separated the two germline ends. CDR3 length equals 16 residues. The V gene's germline CDR1 is SGHDN and CDR2 FVKESK. The CDR3, as DNA: TGTGCCAGCAGCCGAAGCTGGCGGGACCTATACAATGAGCAGTTCTTC. Translation gives CASSRSWRDLYNEQFF.